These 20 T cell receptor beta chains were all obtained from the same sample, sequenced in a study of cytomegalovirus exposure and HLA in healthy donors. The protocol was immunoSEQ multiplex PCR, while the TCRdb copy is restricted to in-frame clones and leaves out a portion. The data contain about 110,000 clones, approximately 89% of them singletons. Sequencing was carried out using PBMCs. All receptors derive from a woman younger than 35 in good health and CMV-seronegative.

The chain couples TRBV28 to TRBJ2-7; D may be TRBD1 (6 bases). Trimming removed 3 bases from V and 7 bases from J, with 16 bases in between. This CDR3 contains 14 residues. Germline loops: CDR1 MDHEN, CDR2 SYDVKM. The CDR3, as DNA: TGTGCCAGCAGTTTCCGAAACAGGGTCCAAGAGCAGTACTTC. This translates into CASSFRNRVQEQYF.

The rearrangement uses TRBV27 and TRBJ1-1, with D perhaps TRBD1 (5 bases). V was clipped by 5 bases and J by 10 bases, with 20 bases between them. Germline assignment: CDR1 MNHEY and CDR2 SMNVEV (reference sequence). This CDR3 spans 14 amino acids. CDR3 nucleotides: TGTGCCAGCAGTCAGGATCCCAGGGCTACTCGAGCTTTCTTT. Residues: CASSQDPRATRAFF.

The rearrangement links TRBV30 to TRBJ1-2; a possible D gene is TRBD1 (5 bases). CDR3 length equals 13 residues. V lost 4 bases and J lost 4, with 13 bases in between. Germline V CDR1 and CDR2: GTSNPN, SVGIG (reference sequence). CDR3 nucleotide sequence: TGTGCCTGGATGGTAGGGGTTGCCTATGGCTACACCTTC. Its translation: CAWMVGVAYGYTF.

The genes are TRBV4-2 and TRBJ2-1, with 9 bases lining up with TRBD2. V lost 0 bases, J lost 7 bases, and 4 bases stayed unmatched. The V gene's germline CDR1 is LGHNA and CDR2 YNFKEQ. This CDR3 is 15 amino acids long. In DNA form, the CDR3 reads TGTGCCAGCAGCCAAGATTCCCTAGCGGGGAATGAGCAGTTCTTC. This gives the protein CASSQDSLAGNEQFF.

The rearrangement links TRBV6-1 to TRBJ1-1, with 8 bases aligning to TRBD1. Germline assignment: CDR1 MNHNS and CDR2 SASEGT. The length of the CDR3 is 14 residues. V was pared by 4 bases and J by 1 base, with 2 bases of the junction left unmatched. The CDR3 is CASSGQGKNTEAFF. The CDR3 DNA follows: TGTGCCAGCAGTGGACAGGGGAAGAACACTGAAGCTTTCTTT.

CDR3 amino acids: CASSLASSRSYNEQFF. The CDR3 DNA reads TGCGCCAGCAGCTTGGCTTCTAGCCGGTCGTACAATGAGCAGTTCTTC. This rearrangement joins TRBV5-1 to TRBJ2-1; weak D call: TRBD2 (5 bases). CDR3 size: 16 residues. CDR1 and CDR2 from the germline V gene are SGHRS and YFSETQ. Trimming pared 0 bases from V and 4 bases from J, leaving 14 bases between.

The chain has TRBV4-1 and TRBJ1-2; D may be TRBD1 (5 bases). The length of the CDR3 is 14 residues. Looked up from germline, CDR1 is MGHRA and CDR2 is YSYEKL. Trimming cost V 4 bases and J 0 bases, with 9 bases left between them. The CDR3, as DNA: TGCGCCAGCAGCCCAGGGCCAGCTAACTATGGCTACACCTTC. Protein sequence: CASSPGPANYGYTF.

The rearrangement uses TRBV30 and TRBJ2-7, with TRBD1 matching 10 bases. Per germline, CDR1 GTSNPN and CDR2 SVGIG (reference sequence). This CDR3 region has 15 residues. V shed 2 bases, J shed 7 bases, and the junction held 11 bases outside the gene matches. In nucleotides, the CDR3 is TGTGCCTGGAGTCCTATGGGGACAGGGGCGAATGAGCAGTACTTC. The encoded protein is CAWSPMGTGANEQYF.

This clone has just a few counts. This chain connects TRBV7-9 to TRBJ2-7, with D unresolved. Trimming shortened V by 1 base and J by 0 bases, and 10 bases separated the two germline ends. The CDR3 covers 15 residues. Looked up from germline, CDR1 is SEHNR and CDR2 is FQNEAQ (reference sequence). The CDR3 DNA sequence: TGTGCCAGCAGCTTAGATACGAAGCACTCCTACGAGCAGTACTTC. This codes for CASSLDTKHSYEQYF.

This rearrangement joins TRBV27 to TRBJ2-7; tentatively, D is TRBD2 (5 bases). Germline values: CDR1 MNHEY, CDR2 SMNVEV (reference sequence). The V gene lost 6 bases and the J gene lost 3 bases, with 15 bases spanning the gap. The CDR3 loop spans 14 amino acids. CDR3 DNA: TGTGCCAGCAGCCCCTTCGACGGAGGCTACGAGCAGTACTTC. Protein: CASSPFDGGYEQYF.

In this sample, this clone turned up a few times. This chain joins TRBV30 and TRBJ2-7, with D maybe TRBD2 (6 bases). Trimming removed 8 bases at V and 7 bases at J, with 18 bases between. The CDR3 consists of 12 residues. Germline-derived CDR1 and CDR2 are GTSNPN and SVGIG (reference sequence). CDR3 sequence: CAGWGRSREQYF. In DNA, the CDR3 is TGTGCCGGTTGGGGGAGGTCGCGTGAGCAGTACTTC.

CDR3 sequence: CASSQEFGSGYGYTF. The CDR3 coding sequence is TGTGCCAGCAGCCAAGAGTTCGGGTCGGGCTATGGCTACACCTTC. The chain carries TRBV4-2 and TRBJ1-2, with no clear D. V was clipped by 0 bases and J by 4 bases, with 12 bases between them. Germline V gene sequence: CDR1 LGHNA, CDR2 YNFKEQ. This CDR3 has 15 residues.

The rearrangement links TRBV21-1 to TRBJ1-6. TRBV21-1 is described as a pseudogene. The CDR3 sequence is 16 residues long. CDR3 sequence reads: CASSNRGAPVYSPLHF. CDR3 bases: TGTGCCAGCAGCAACCGGGGGGCGCCGGTGTATTCACCCCTCCACTTT.

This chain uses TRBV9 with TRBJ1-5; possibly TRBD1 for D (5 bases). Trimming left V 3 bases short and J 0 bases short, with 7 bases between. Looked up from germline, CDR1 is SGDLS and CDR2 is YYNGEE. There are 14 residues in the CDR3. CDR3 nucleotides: TGTGCCAGCAGCGGGGGGGATAGCAATCAGCCCCAGCATTTT. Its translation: CASSGGDSNQPQHF.

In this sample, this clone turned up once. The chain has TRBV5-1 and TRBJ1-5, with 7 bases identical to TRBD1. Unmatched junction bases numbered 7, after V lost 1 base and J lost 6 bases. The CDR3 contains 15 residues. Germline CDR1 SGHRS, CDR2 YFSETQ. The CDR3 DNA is TGCGCCAGCAGCTTGACAGGGGAGGTCAGTCAGCCCCAGCATTTT. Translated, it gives CASSLTGEVSQPQHF.

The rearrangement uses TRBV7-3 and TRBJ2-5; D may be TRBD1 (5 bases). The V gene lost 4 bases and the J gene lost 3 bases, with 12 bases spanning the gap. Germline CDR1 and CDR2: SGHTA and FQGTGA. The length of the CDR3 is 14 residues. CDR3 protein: CASSSMGQKETQYF. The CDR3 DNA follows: TGTGCCAGCAGCTCAATGGGGCAGAAAGAGACCCAGTACTTC.

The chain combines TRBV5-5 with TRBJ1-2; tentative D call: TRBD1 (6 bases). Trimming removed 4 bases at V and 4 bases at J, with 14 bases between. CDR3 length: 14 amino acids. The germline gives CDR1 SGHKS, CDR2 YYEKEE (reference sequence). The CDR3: CASSPTGTGYGYTF. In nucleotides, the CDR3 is TGTGCCAGCAGCCCGACAGGAACGGGCTATGGCTACACCTTC. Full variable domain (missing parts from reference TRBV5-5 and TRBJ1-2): DAGVTQSPTHLIKTRGQQVTLRCSPISGHKSVSWYQQVLGQGPQFIFQYYEKEERGRGNFPDRFSARQFPNYSSELNVNALLLGDSALYLCASSPTGTGYGYTFGSGTRLTVV.

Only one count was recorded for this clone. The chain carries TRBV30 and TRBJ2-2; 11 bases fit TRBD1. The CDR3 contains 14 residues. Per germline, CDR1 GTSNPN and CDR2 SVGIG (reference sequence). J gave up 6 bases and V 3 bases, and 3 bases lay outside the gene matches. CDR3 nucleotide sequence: TGTGCCTGGAGCCCGGGACAGGGGGCCGGGGAGCTGTTTTTT. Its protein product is CAWSPGQGAGELFF. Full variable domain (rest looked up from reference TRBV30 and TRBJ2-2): SQTIHQWPATLVQPVGSPLSLECTVEGTSNPNLYWYRQAAGRGLQLLFYSVGIGQISSEVPQNLSASRPQDRQFILSSKKLLLSDSGFYLCAWSPGQGAGELFFGEGSRLTVL.

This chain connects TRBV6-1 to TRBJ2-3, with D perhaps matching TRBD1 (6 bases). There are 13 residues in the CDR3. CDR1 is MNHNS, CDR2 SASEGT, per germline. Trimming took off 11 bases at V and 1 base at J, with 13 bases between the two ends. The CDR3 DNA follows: TGTGCCTGCTACTCAGGGGGCACAGATACGCAGTATTTT. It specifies CACYSGGTDTQYF.

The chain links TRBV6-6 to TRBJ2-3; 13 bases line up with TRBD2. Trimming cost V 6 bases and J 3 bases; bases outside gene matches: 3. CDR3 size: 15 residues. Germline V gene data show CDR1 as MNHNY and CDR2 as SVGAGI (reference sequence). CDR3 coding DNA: TGTGCCAGCAGATCACTAGCGGGGGGGACAGATACGCAGTATTTT. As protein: CASRSLAGGTDTQYF.